The 4 T cell receptor beta chains presented below share a single source sample, sequenced in a study of cytomegalovirus exposure and HLA in healthy donors. The assay was immunoSEQ multiplex PCR, and TCRdb's table has in-frame clones only and misses some. This sample has fewer than 120,000 clones, with around 87% found just once. Source material: PBMCs. These receptors were taken from a woman younger than 45 in good health and CMV-seropositive.

This chain joins TRBV28 and TRBJ2-7; 8 bases are shared with TRBD1. The CDR3 has 13 amino acids. With 11 bases clipped from V and 5 bases from J, the junction kept 11 bases outside the gene matches. The germline gives CDR1 MDHEN, CDR2 SYDVKM. CDR3 DNA sequence: TGTGCCTCCGCCGGACAGGGTCGGGACGAGCAGTACTTC. This sequence encodes CASAGQGRDEQYF.

The chain combines TRBV12-5 with TRBJ2-3; possible D gene TRBD2, 5 bases. Trimming shortened V by 7 bases and J by 6 bases, and 11 bases separated the two germline ends. The CDR3 spans 12 residues. Germline CDR1 and CDR2: LGHNT and FRNRAP. CDR3 residues: CASDAGLDTQYF. DNA of the CDR3: TGTGCTAGTGATGCGGGTTTGGATACGCAGTATTTT.

The genes are TRBV5-5 and TRBJ2-5; 8 bases line up with TRBD2. V shed 4 bases, J shed 2 bases, and the junction held 10 bases outside the gene matches. Per germline, CDR1 SGHKS and CDR2 YYEKEE (reference sequence). CDR3 size: 16 residues. Here the CDR3 reads CASSPPPLAGQETQYF. The CDR3 bases are TGTGCCAGCAGCCCGCCCCCCTTAGCGGGGCAAGAGACCCAGTACTTC.

The chain combines TRBV29-1 with TRBJ2-7; D perhaps matches TRBD2 (6 bases). The V end was cut by 7 bases, the J end by 3 bases, with 16 bases between. Germline CDR1 reads SQVTM; CDR2 reads ANQGSEA. The CDR3 has 13 amino acids. CDR3 nucleotides: TGCAGCGCGGGACTTTCCGGGGGCTACGAGCAGTACTTC. Protein sequence: CSAGLSGGYEQYF.